The next 27 T cell receptor beta chains were all read from a single sample in a study of Ad26.COV2.S vaccination and SARS-CoV-2 variants. Data came from immunoSEQ multiplex PCR; TCRdb stores just in-frame clones and leaves some out. The data show hundreds of thousands of clones, roughly 84% seen once. Treatment given: 19 received Ad26.COV2.S at low or high dose, single or two shots; about 5 received placebo; per-sample allocation not given. Sampling was performed 63 days after the first vaccine or placebo injection. The sequenced sample was peripheral blood, obtained in a trial of Ad26.COV2.S vaccine versus placebo. The receptor set was obtained from a person aged 18-65 years who received the Ad26.COV2.S COVID-19 vaccine or a placebo.

CDR3 sequence (DNA): TGTGCCAGCAGCAAGGACAGGGCTGAAGCTTTCTTT. Protein sequence: CASSKDRAEAFF. The chain recombines TRBV7-9 with TRBJ1-1, with 8 bases matching TRBD1. The germline V gene encodes CDR1 SEHNR and CDR2 FQNEAQ (reference sequence). The CDR3 has 12 amino acids. The V gene end was trimmed by 5 bases and the J gene end by 6 bases; junction bases not matched to a gene: 2.

The chain is built from TRBV29-1 and TRBJ2-1; D call uncertain. V was trimmed by 5 bases and J by 2 bases, leaving 13 bases between them. This CDR3 is 14 amino acids long. Germline lookup yields CDR1 SQVTM and CDR2 ANQGSEA. CDR3 DNA: TGCAGCGTTTGGGCCGCTTCCGCCTACAATGAGCAGTTCTTC. This sequence encodes CSVWAASAYNEQFF.

V gene TRBV27 combines with J gene TRBJ2-3, with D possibly matching TRBD2 (5 bases). The CDR3 length is 18 residues. Looked up from germline, CDR1 is MNHEY and CDR2 is SMNVEV (reference sequence). Trimming removed 5 bases at V and 0 bases at J, with 21 bases between. CDR3 region: CASSPRGWQTTSTDTQYF. In DNA, the CDR3 is TGTGCCAGCAGTCCTCGAGGGTGGCAGACCACTAGCACAGATACGCAGTATTTT.

Concerning this clone: Its ends do not fully match the called genes, so a read error is possible. The gene calls are TRBV10-1 and TRBJ2-7; the match to TRBD2 covers 9 bases. There are 11 residues in the CDR3. The germline V gene has CDR1 WNHNN and CDR2 SYGVQD (reference sequence). As DNA, the CDR3 is TGCGCCAGCAGTGGGGCAGCGGGAGGAGTTTTC. The encoded protein is CASSGAAGGVF.

The chain uses TRBV7-2 and TRBJ2-5; D may be TRBD2 (5 bases). Trimming cost V 2 bases and J 4 bases, with 8 bases left between them. Germline V CDR1 and CDR2: SGHTA, FQGNSA. This CDR3 comprises 13 residues. The CDR3 is CASSLLGAETQYF. The CDR3 region has the DNA TGTGCCAGCAGCTTATTGGGAGCAGAGACCCAGTACTTC.

This clone was found once. The chain links TRBV5-1 to TRBJ2-1, with D tentatively TRBD1 or TRBD2 (5 bases each). Germline-derived CDR1 and CDR2 are SGHRS and YFSETQ. V lost 5 bases and J 6 bases, leaving 15 bases between the germline ends. The CDR3 has 14 amino acids. Here the CDR3 DNA reads TGCGCCAGCAGTTTCGGGGACGAAATCAATGAGCAGTTCTTC. Amino acids: CASSFGDEINEQFF. Combining the CDR3 with reference TRBV5-1 and TRBJ2-1 gives the whole variable domain KAGVTQTPRYLIKTRGQQVTLSCSPISGHRSVSWYQQTPGQGLQFLFEYFSETQRNKGNFPGRFSGRQFSNSRSEMNVSTLELGDSALYLCASSFGDEINEQFFGPGTRLTVL.

This clone has just a few counts. This chain uses TRBV25-1 with TRBJ1-6, with D possibly matching TRBD1 (5 bases). This CDR3 is 13 amino acids long. Germline V gene sequence: CDR1 MGHDK, CDR2 SYGVNS. Deletions cut 7 bases from V and 8 bases from J, with 12 bases between. CDR3 bases: TGTGCCAGCACCTGGCAGGGTGATTCACCCCTCCACTTT. Residues: CASTWQGDSPLHF.

The chain combines TRBV5-1 with TRBJ1-1; possibly TRBD1 for D (6 bases). The V gene's germline CDR1 is SGHRS and CDR2 YFSETQ. The CDR3 length is 15 residues. V was cut by 4 bases and J by 5 bases, with 18 bases left in between. CDR3 nucleotides: TGCGCCAGCAGCCAAAATACAGGGAGTGGTACTGAAGCTTTCTTT. Translation: CASSQNTGSGTEAFF.

The rearrangement joins TRBV5-4 to TRBJ2-1; D could derive from TRBD1 or TRBD2 (5 bases each). CDR3 size: 16 residues. The germline CDR1 and CDR2 sequences are SGHNT and YYREEE (reference sequence). V was cut by 0 bases and J by 0 bases, with 10 bases left in between. CDR3 region: CASSLGGTSSYNEQFF. CDR3 DNA sequence: TGTGCCAGCAGCTTGGGGGGGACCAGCTCCTACAATGAGCAGTTCTTC.

This sequence joins TRBV5-4 and TRBJ2-7; 10 bases match TRBD2. Germline trimming cut 0 bases from V and 6 bases from J; bases unmatched to any gene: 9. The CDR3 totals 16 residues. Germline V lookup: CDR1 SGHNT, CDR2 YYREEE (reference sequence). The CDR3 DNA follows: TGTGCCAGCAGCTTGGGGAGCGGGAGGGCCCCCCGCGAGCAGTACTTC. This codes for CASSLGSGRAPREQYF.

This clone has a single count. The chain uses TRBV7-9 and TRBJ1-1; D remains unclear. Trimming took 0 bases from V and 1 from J, leaving 3 bases between them. Germline CDR1 reads SEHNR; CDR2 reads FQNEAQ (reference sequence). The CDR3 loop spans 13 amino acids. The CDR3 sequence is CASSLARNTEAFF. The CDR3 region has the DNA TGTGCCAGCAGCTTAGCCAGGAACACTGAAGCTTTCTTT.

The genes are TRBV5-4 and TRBJ2-5; 8 bases match TRBD2. The germline V gene has CDR1 SGHNT and CDR2 YYREEE (reference sequence). Unmatched junction bases numbered 11, after V lost 2 bases and J lost 2 bases. This CDR3 spans 17 amino acids. CDR3 region: CASSFVGRGVEQETQYF. The CDR3 coding sequence is TGTGCCAGCAGCTTCGTGGGGCGGGGGGTTGAACAAGAGACCCAGTACTTC. Combining the CDR3 with reference TRBV5-4 and TRBJ2-5 gives the whole variable domain ETGVTQSPTHLIKTRGQQVTLRCSSQSGHNTVSWYQQALGQGPQFIFQYYREEENGRGNFPPRFSGLQFPNYSSELNVNALELDDSALYLCASSFVGRGVEQETQYFGPGTRLLVL.

J is TRBJ1-2 and V is TRBV19, with 9 bases fitting TRBD1. This CDR3 contains 15 residues. The germline V gene has CDR1 LNHDA and CDR2 SQIVND (reference sequence). V lost 4 bases to trimming and J lost 7 bases; unmatched junction nucleotides: 10. This CDR3 is CASSTTGQGPGGYTF. The CDR3 region has the DNA TGTGCCAGTAGTACAACTGGACAGGGGCCGGGTGGCTACACCTTC.

The chain carries TRBV5-5 and TRBJ2-3; 9 bases line up with TRBD2. The CDR3 is 13 amino acids. Germline V CDR1 and CDR2: SGHKS, YYEKEE (reference sequence). V gave up 4 bases and J gave up 5 bases; unmatched junction bases: 2. The CDR3 is CASSVTSGDTQYF. The CDR3 DNA follows: TGTGCCAGCAGCGTGACTAGCGGAGATACGCAGTATTTT.

The chain carries TRBV10-3 and TRBJ1-3; perhaps TRBD1 as D (5 bases). Trimming took off 6 bases at V and 2 bases at J, with 8 bases between the two ends. This CDR3 region has 13 residues. The germline V gene has CDR1 ENHRY and CDR2 SYGVKD. CDR3 bases: TGTGCCATCAGCCCGGGGGCTGGAAACACCATATATTTT. As protein: CAISPGAGNTIYF.

To note about this clone: The sample holds other DNA sequences that translate to the same CDR3. The rearrangement uses TRBV27 and TRBJ1-5; possibly TRBD1 for D (6 bases). CDR1 and CDR2 (germline): MNHEY, SMNVEV (reference sequence). The CDR3 is 15 residues long. Trimming removed 6 bases from V and 0 bases from J, with 12 bases in between. The CDR3 reads CASSPHRDSNQPQHF. In nucleotides, the CDR3 is TGTGCCAGCAGCCCTCACAGGGATAGCAATCAGCCCCAGCATTTT.

This clone has more than one count but fewer than ten. The CDR3 region is CASSLESGPYTEAFF. CDR3 sequence (DNA): TGTGCCAGCAGCTTGGAGTCAGGACCTTACACTGAAGCTTTCTTT. The rearrangement uses TRBV5-6 and TRBJ1-1; D is unresolved. The CDR3 runs 15 residues. Germline V gene sequence: CDR1 SGHDT, CDR2 YYEEEE. Deletions cut 0 bases from V and 3 bases from J, with 12 bases between.

The V gene is TRBV28, the J gene TRBJ2-5, with D unclear. Germline V gene data show CDR1 as MDHEN and CDR2 as SYDVKM. V dropped 3 bases and J dropped 1 base, with 6 bases sitting between them. The CDR3 has 13 amino acids. The CDR3 reads CASSFVFQETQYF. The CDR3 coding sequence is TGTGCCAGCAGTTTCGTATTCCAAGAGACCCAGTACTTC.

This chain uses TRBV7-9 with TRBJ2-5; possible D gene TRBD2, 6 bases. CDR1 is SEHNR and CDR2 is FQNEAQ in the germline V gene (reference sequence). The CDR3 has 13 residues. Trimming removed 10 bases from V and 3 bases from J, with 15 bases in between. This CDR3 is CATGTERKETQYF. CDR3 coding DNA: TGTGCCACCGGGACTGAACGGAAAGAGACCCAGTACTTC. The variable domain in full, completed from reference TRBV7-9 and TRBJ2-5, reads DTGVSQNPRHKITKRGQNVTFRCDPISEHNRLYWYRQTLGQGPEFLTYFQNEAQLEKSRLLSDRFSAERPKGSFSTLEIQRTEQGDSAMYLCATGTERKETQYFGPGTRLLVL.

The chain links TRBV14 to TRBJ2-3; the D is unclear. The CDR3 sequence is 16 residues long. Trimming left V 1 base short and J 6 bases short, with 17 bases between. The V gene's germline CDR1 is SGHDN and CDR2 FVKESK. The CDR3 DNA reads as TGTGCCAGCAGCCAAGCTTTGGCAGCTTCGTGGGATACGCAGTATTTT. Encoded protein: CASSQALAASWDTQYF.

The chain employs TRBV3-1 (or the pseudogene TRBV3-2) and TRBJ1-4; 8 nucleotides line up with TRBD1. Germline loops: CDR1 LGHDT, CDR2 YNNKEL (reference sequence). The CDR3 has 16 residues. V dropped 6 bases and J dropped 5; count of bases not matched to a gene: 11. The CDR3 is CASSQSTTGDNEKLFF. Written as DNA, the CDR3 is TGTGCCAGCAGTCAAAGTACGACAGGGGACAATGAAAAACTGTTTTTT.

This rearrangement joins TRBV5-5 to TRBJ1-2, with a weak D call TRBD1 (6 bases). Trimming shortened V by 6 bases and J by 3 bases, and 24 bases separated the two germline ends. The CDR3 is 17 amino acids. Per germline, CDR1 SGHKS and CDR2 YYEKEE (reference sequence). The CDR3 loop is CASTQSLQGRLDYGYTF. CDR3 coding DNA: TGTGCCAGCACCCAATCGCTCCAGGGGCGCCTCGACTATGGCTACACCTTC.

The J gene is TRBJ2-5, the V gene TRBV4-3, with TRBD2 matching over 8 bases. The CDR3 has 17 residues. Per germline, CDR1 LGHNA and CDR2 YSLEER. V gave up 3 bases and J gave up 3 bases; unmatched junction bases: 12. The CDR3 DNA reads as TGCGCCAGCAGCCACCTACCCGGGACTAGGGACAAAGAGACCCAGTACTTC. It specifies CASSHLPGTRDKETQYF.

V is TRBV6-5 and J is TRBJ2-3; 8 positions agree with TRBD1. Germline assignment: CDR1 MNHEY and CDR2 SVGAGI. The CDR3 extends over 15 amino acids. Losses at the gene ends were 0 bases for V and 5 bases for J; bases not matched to a gene: 4. The CDR3 DNA is TGTGCCAGCAGTTACTCGACAGGGGTGATAGATACGCAGTATTTT. This sequence encodes CASSYSTGVIDTQYF.

This clone was seen more than once but under ten times. J is TRBJ2-7 and V is TRBV7-2; D may be TRBD2 (7 bases). The CDR3 has 13 amino acids. Germline CDR1 SGHTA, CDR2 FQGNSA. V lost 1 base and J lost 7, with 11 bases in between. This chain's CDR3 is CASSLEGGLEQYF. The CDR3 nucleotides are TGTGCCAGCAGCTTAGAGGGGGGGCTTGAGCAGTACTTC.

The chain couples TRBV4-3 to TRBJ1-2, with D uncertain. The CDR3 runs to 15 residues. Between the trimmed V and J ends, which lost 0 bases and 7 bases, there was a span of 15 bases. Germline V gene sequence: CDR1 LGHNA, CDR2 YSLEER. The chain's CDR3 is CASSQDQSWVRGYTF. The CDR3 DNA reads as TGCGCCAGCAGCCAAGATCAATCGTGGGTGCGTGGCTACACCTTC.

The chain couples TRBV6-5 to TRBJ2-2; weak D call: TRBD1 (6 bases). The germline CDR1 and CDR2 sequences are MNHEY and SVGAGI. V dropped 7 bases and J dropped 1 base, with 13 bases sitting between them. The CDR3 has 15 residues. The DNA of the CDR3 is TGTGCCAGCACTCTTGGGGGCCTGAACACCGGGGAGCTGTTTTTT. Encoded protein: CASTLGGLNTGELFF.